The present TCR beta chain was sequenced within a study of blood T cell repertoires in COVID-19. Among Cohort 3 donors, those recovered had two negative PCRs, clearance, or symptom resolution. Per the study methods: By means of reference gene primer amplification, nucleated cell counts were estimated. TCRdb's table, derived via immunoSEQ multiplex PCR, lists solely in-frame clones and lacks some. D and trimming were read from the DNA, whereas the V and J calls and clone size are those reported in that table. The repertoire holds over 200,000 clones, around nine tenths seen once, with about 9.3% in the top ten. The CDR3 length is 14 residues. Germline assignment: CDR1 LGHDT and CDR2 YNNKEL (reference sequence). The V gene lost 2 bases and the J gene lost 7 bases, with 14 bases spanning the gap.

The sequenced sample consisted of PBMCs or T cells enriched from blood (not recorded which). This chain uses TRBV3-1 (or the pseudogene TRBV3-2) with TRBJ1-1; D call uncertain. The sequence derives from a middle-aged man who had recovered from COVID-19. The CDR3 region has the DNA TGTGCCAGCAGCCAAAGACAAACTGTTGGTGAAGCTTTCTTT. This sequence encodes CASSQRQTVGEAFF.